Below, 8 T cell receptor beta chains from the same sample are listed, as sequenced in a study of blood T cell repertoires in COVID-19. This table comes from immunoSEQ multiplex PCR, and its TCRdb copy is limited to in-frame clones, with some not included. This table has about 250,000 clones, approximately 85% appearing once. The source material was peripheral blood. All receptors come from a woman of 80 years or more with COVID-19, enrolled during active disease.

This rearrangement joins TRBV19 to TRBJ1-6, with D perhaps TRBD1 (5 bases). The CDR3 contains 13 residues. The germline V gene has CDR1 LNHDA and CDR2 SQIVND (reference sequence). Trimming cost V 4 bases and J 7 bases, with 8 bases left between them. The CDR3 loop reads CASSTTDNSPLHF. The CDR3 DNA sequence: TGTGCCAGTAGTACGACAGACAATTCACCCCTCCACTTT.

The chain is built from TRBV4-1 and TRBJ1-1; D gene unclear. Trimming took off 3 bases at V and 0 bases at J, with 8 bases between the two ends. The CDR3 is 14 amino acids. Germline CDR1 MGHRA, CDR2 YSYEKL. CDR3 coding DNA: TGCGCCAGCAGCCAGCCAGCGATGAACACTGAAGCTTTCTTT. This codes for CASSQPAMNTEAFF.

The chain's CDR3 is CASSERTGGAGELFF. The CDR3 region has the DNA TGTGCCAGCAGTGAAAGGACAGGGGGCGCCGGGGAGCTGTTTTTT. This rearrangement joins TRBV2 to TRBJ2-2, with 11 bases lining up with TRBD1. The CDR3 sequence is 15 residues long. V shed 2 bases and J 6 bases; nucleotides not matched to a gene: 2. Germline CDR1 SNHLY, CDR2 FYNNEI.

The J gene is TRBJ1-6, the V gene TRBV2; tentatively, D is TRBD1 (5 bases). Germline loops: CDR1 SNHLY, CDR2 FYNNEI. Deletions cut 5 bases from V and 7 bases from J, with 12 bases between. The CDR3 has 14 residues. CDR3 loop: CASSSQGGNSPLHF. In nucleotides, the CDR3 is TGTGCCAGCAGTTCCCAGGGAGGGAATTCACCCCTCCACTTT.

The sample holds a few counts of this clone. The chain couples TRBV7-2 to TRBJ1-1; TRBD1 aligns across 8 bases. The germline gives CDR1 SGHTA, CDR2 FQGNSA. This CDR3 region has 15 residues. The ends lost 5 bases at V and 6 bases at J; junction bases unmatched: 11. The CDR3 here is CASSPTAGGFAEAFF. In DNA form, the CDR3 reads TGTGCCAGCAGCCCTACGGCAGGGGGCTTCGCTGAAGCTTTCTTT.

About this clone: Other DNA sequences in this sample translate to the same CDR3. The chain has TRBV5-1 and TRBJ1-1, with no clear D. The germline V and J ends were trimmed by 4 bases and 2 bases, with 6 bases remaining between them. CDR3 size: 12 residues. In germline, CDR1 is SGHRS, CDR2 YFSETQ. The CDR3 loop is CASSRGNTEAFF. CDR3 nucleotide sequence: TGCGCCAGCAGCCGGGGAAACACTGAAGCTTTCTTT.

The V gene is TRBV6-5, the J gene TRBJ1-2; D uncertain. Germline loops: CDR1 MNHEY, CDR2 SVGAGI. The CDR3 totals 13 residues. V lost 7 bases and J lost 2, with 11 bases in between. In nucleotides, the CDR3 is TGTGCCAGCATGGCCCCAGTGAACTATGGCTACACCTTC. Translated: CASMAPVNYGYTF.

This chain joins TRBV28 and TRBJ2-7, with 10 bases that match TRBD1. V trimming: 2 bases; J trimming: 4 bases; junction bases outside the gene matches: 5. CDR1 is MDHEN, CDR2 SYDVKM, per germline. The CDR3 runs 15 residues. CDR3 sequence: CASSLAGQGGYEQYF. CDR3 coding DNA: TGTGCCAGCAGTTTAGCCGGACAGGGGGGGTACGAGCAGTACTTC. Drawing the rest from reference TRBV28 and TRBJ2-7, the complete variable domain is DVKVTQSSRYLVKRTGEKVFLECVQDMDHENMFWYRQDPGLGLRLIYFSYDVKMKEKGDIPEGYSVSREKKERFSLILESASTNQTSMYLCASSLAGQGGYEQYFGPGTRLTVT.